This record covers a single T cell receptor (beta chain). The target antigen is unknown. This specimen comes from a study of fetal regulatory T cell absence and autoimmunity. Study-wide context: Without clinical diabetes, IPEX patients showed exocrine pancreas autoimmunity.

The CDR3 is 13 residues long. V shed 3 bases and J shed 4 bases, with 10 bases lying between them. Germline-derived CDR1 and CDR2 are SGHTA and FQGNSA. Sequencing was at survey level. Profiling relied on immunoSEQ multiplex PCR, and the TCRdb table lists in-frame clones only, not all of them. The table includes about 95,000 clones, 55% to 75% detected once. Study-level findings and limits: The oligoclonal enrichment was interpreted as supporting antigen-driven pancreatic autoimmunity before birth in IPEX syndrome. Compared with cord blood, pancreas showed oligoclonal TCR enrichment, some clones over 80-fold.

The V call is TRBV7-2, the J call TRBJ2-7; D is unresolved. The TCR was taken from a male donor with IPEX syndrome. The source material was pancreas tissue. As DNA, the CDR3 is TGTGCCAGCAGCTTGGGGATATGGTACGAGCAGTACTTC. This translates into CASSLGIWYEQYF.